The TCR beta chain described here comes from a study of blood T cell repertoires in COVID-19. Across the study: There were acute and convalescent COVID-19 samples, and they came from the United States, Italy and Spain. In each case, the material was cDNA or gDNA derived from T cells, B-cell-depleted T cells, or PBMCs.

Assay: immunoSEQ multiplex PCR; the TCRdb copy retains only in-frame clones and omits some. The sample contains about 47,000 clones, 75% to 85% of which appear only once. A remark on this clone: A junction end diverges from the germline sequence, so it may reflect a read error.

The CDR3 loop spans 14 amino acids. CDR1 and CDR2 (germline): MDHEN, SYDVKM. The receptor's source is a human donor with acute or convalescent COVID-19. The donor label of this sample is uncertain. Sequencing used peripheral blood. This chain links TRBV28 with TRBJ1-2; 7 bases are a match to TRBD1. CDR3 sequence reads: CASTPGQATIKMHF. The CDR3 coding sequence is TGTGCCAGCACACCAGGACAGGCCACTATTAAAATGCACTTC.